Here is one T cell receptor beta chain with its context. This record comes from a study of patients and donors after allogeneic stem cell transplantation. This CDR3 spans 15 amino acids. CDR1 SGHRS and CDR2 YFSETQ come from the germline V gene. The J segment lost 5 bases and the V segment lost 5 bases, leaving 9 bases of the junction unmatched. TCRdb ran MiXCR on the RT-PCR reads and lists one entry per CDR3 protein. The sample has about 400,000 distinct CDR3 sequences; 16% are singletons. The sample taken for sequencing was blood, either unsorted or a sorted T cell fraction (not recorded which). The source of this sequence is a human donor who was either an allogeneic HSCT recipient or a stem cell or donor lymphocyte infusion donor (not recorded which). It is not recorded whose cells these are; they may come from a transplant donor. V usage is TRBV5-1 and J usage is TRBJ2-5; 10 bases are a match to TRBD1. For the CDR3, the DNA is TGCGCCAGCAGGGACCGGGACAGGGGATTGGAGACCCAGTACTTC. Its protein product is CASRDRDRGLETQYF. Full variable domain (rest looked up from reference TRBV5-1 and TRBJ2-5): KAGVTQTPRYLIKTRGQQVTLSCSPISGHRSVSWYQQTPGQGLQFLFEYFSETQRNKGNFPGRFSGRQFSNSRSEMNVSTLELGDSALYLCASRDRDRGLETQYFGPGTRLLVL.